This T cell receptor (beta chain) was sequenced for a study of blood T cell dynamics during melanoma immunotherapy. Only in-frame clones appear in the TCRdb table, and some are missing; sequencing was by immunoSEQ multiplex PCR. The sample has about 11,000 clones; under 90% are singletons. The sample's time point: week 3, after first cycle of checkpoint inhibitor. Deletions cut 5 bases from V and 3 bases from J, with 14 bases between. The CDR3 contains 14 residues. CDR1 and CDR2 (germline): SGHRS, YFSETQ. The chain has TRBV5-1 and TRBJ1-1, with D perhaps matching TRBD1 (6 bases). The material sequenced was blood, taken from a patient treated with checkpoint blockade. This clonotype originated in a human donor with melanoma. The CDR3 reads CASRGAVGDTEAFF. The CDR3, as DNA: TGCGCCAGCAGGGGGGCGGTTGGGGACACTGAAGCTTTCTTT.